This T cell receptor beta chain was sequenced during a study of blood T cell repertoires in COVID-19. Study in general: Whether acute or convalescent, the COVID-19 samples came from the United States, Italy and Spain.

This CDR3 contains 12 residues. After removal of 5 bases from V and 6 bases from J, the junction contained 4 bases not matched to a gene. In the source study's methods: Quantification of nucleated cells was approximated via reference gene primer amplification. The repertoire was sequenced with immunoSEQ multiplex PCR; TCRdb's copy has only in-frame clones and lacks some. The V and J calls and the clone size are those of that table, but D and trimming were determined from the DNA. The repertoire consists of around 430,000 clones, with 85% to 90% occurring once and the leading ten covering around 10%.

This chain joins TRBV12-3 or TRBV12-4 and TRBJ2-7; 7 nucleotides align to TRBD2. Sequenced input: PBMCs or T cells enriched from blood (not recorded which). This sequence was found in a woman between 45 and 60 years old who had recovered from COVID-19. This chain's CDR3 is CASSEGEGEQYF. The DNA of the CDR3 is TGTGCCAGCAGTGAAGGGGAGGGCGAGCAGTACTTC.